This T cell receptor (beta chain) appears in the sequencing data of a study of regulatory T cells in long-lasting Graves disease. As for time point: persistent/refractory GD, antithyroid drugs over 5 years with positive TRAb. From PBMCs, RNA was extracted and then used to make the TCR library. Each of the patients was recruited from an endocrinology department situated in Xi'an, China. The study, taken as a whole, reports: Compared with new cases, persistent Graves' patients showed reduced TCR diversity. With persistent disease, TRBV28, TRBJ1-2 and TRBJ2-5 were the favored segments.

CDR3 length: 15 amino acids. V lost 3 bases, J lost 4 bases, and 13 bases lay in between. This clonotype came up a few times. Its specificity is unknown. Arm-PCR of CDR3 regions and iRepertoire HTBI primers were the basis on which TCR beta libraries were built. MiXCR was run by TCRdb on the multiplex PCR reads, yielding one entry per CDR3 protein. The profile shows over 450,000 distinct CDR3 sequences, approximately 21% of them singletons. The material sequenced was peripheral blood mononuclear cells (PBMCs), taken when the disease was refractory, from a patient treated with antithyroid drugs. The chain uses TRBV12-3 or TRBV12-4 and TRBJ1-5; D is unresolved. This clonotype originated in a female donor with Graves disease. The DNA for the CDR3 is TGTGCCAGCAGTTTTGCTGGATCCGAAAATCAGCCCCAGCATTTT. It yields the protein CASSFAGSENQPQHF.